The 13 T cell receptor beta chains below come from one sample, sequenced in a study of blood T cell repertoires in COVID-19. The method was immunoSEQ multiplex PCR; TCRdb's version includes in-frame clones alone and lacks a portion of them. The sample comprises 85,000 to 95,000 clones, about 91% of which are singletons, and over 0.35% rests with the top ten. Sequences were obtained from peripheral blood. These receptors originate from a man aged 55 to 70 with acute or convalescent COVID-19.

The rearrangement links TRBV6-6 to TRBJ1-1; D is unresolved. Germline V gives CDR1 MNHNY, CDR2 SVGAGI (reference sequence). The CDR3 is made up of 13 amino acids. Deletions cut 2 bases from V and 5 bases from J, with 9 bases between. CDR3 in DNA: TGTGCCAGCAGTTACACCGGGTCAACTGAAGCTTTCTTT. Residues: CASSYTGSTEAFF.

V usage is TRBV3-1 (or the pseudogene TRBV3-2) and J usage is TRBJ1-2, with D possibly being TRBD1 (6 bases). Trimming left V 1 base short and J 8 bases short, with 14 bases between. The CDR3 spans 14 residues. Germline V CDR1 and CDR2: LGHDT, YNNKEL (reference sequence). In DNA, the CDR3 is TGTGCCAGCAGCCAAGCGATACAGGGCGTAGGCTACACCTTC. Its translation: CASSQAIQGVGYTF.

The genes are TRBV19 and TRBJ2-7; 8 positions match TRBD2. The germline V gene encodes CDR1 LNHDA and CDR2 SQIVND (reference sequence). This CDR3 spans 17 amino acids. Trimming cost V 3 bases and J 3 bases; bases outside gene matches: 13. This chain's CDR3 is CASSIGLGGTRIYEQYF. The CDR3 DNA follows: TGTGCCAGTAGTATTGGTCTCGGCGGGACTAGGATCTACGAGCAGTACTTC.

The chain uses TRBV3-1 (or the pseudogene TRBV3-2) and TRBJ2-3; TRBD1 aligns across 8 bases. Trimming at V came to 4 bases and at J to 5 bases, leaving 11 bases not matched to a gene. CDR1 and CDR2 (germline): LGHDT, YNNKEL (reference sequence). The CDR3 is made up of 16 amino acids. In nucleotides, the CDR3 is TGTGCCAGCAGCCGAACGAGGACAGGGAATCGAGATACGCAGTATTTT. Translating gives CASSRTRTGNRDTQYF.

This chain joins TRBV12-5 and TRBJ2-7, with 7 bases that match TRBD2. The trim removed 7 bases at V and 6 bases at J, leaving 15 bases unmatched. This CDR3 is 15 amino acids long. From germline, CDR1 is LGHNT and CDR2 FRNRAP. The CDR3 region is CASAAPGLSVIEQYF. DNA for the CDR3: TGTGCTAGTGCCGCGCCGGGACTAAGCGTCATCGAGCAGTACTTC.

The V call is TRBV5-8, the J call TRBJ2-5; 9 nucleotides line up with TRBD1. After removal of 4 bases from V and 1 base from J, the junction contained 2 bases not matched to a gene. The CDR3 spans 14 residues. CDR1 and CDR2 (germline): SGHTS, YDEGEE. In nucleotides, the CDR3 is TGTGCCAGCAGCCGGGGACAGGGCCAAGAGACCCAGTACTTC. Translated, it gives CASSRGQGQETQYF.

The rearrangement joins TRBV11-2 to TRBJ2-5; 7 nucleotides line up with TRBD2. CDR1 and CDR2 (germline): SGHAT, FQNNGV. This CDR3 contains 15 residues. The junction had 9 bases not matched to a gene; V was cut back by 5 bases and J by 3 bases. The CDR3: CASSLSGRVEETQYF. DNA of the CDR3: TGTGCCAGCAGCCTATCAGGGAGGGTTGAAGAGACCCAGTACTTC.

CDR3 DNA: TGTGCCAGCAAATCGACTGCGGGCTACACCTTC. Protein: CASKSTAGYTF. The V call is TRBV2, the J call TRBJ1-2; no clear D gene. Trimming took off 7 bases at V and 8 bases at J, with 11 bases between the two ends. Germline CDR1 and CDR2: SNHLY and FYNNEI. The CDR3 contains 11 residues.

The CDR3 here is CASRSWTGGYEQYF. CDR3 bases: TGTGCCAGCAGGTCCTGGACAGGGGGCTACGAGCAGTACTTC. The chain couples TRBV27 to TRBJ2-7, with 10 bases aligning to TRBD1. The germline gives CDR1 MNHEY, CDR2 SMNVEV (reference sequence). The CDR3 has 14 residues. With 6 bases clipped from V and 3 bases from J, the junction kept 5 bases outside the gene matches.

This chain connects TRBV27 to TRBJ1-5; possibly TRBD1 for D (6 bases). The V gene's germline CDR1 is MNHEY and CDR2 SMNVEV (reference sequence). The CDR3 is 15 residues long. Between the trimmed V and J ends, which lost 5 bases and 1 base, there was a span of 12 bases. The CDR3 DNA is TGTGCCAGCAGTCGGGACACTTCGAGCAATCAGCCCCAGCATTTT. Translated: CASSRDTSSNQPQHF.

The rearrangement uses TRBV19 and TRBJ1-4; 9 bases line up with TRBD1. This CDR3 is built from 15 residues. Germline lookup yields CDR1 LNHDA and CDR2 SQIVND (reference sequence). Trimming took 8 bases from V and 0 from J; bases not matched to a gene: 4. Here the CDR3 DNA reads TGTGCCAGTCGACAGGGGGACGCAACTAATGAAAAACTGTTTTTT. Protein sequence: CASRQGDATNEKLFF.

The rearrangement uses TRBV27 and TRBJ2-7; 9 bases agree with TRBD1. CDR1 is MNHEY and CDR2 is SMNVEV in the germline V gene (reference sequence). Germline trimming cut 7 bases from V and 6 bases from J; bases unmatched to any gene: 7. This CDR3 contains 13 residues. CDR3 sequence reads: CASTRTGASEQYF. The CDR3 DNA reads as TGTGCCAGCACCCGGACAGGGGCGAGCGAGCAGTACTTC.

The chain links TRBV5-6 to TRBJ1-2, with D possibly TRBD1 on 5 matching bases. The length of the CDR3 is 15 residues. Per germline, CDR1 SGHDT and CDR2 YYEEEE. V lost 1 base and J 7 bases, leaving 17 bases between the germline ends. The CDR3 coding sequence is TGTGCCAGCAGCTTGTCGTTCGACAGTGTGAGTGGCTACACCTTC. Translated: CASSLSFDSVSGYTF.